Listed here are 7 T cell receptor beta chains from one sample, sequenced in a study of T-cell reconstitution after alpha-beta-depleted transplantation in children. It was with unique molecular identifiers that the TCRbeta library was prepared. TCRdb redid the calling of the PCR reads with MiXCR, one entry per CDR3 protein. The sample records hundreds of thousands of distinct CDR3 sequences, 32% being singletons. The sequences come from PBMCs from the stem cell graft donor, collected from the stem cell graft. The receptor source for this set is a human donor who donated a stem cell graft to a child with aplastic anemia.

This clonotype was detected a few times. Here the CDR3 DNA reads TGTGCCAGCTCACACGACACGGATCTATTCTTGTCCTATAATTCACCCCTCCACTTT. Its translation: CASSHDTDLFLSYNSPLHF. The V call is TRBV18, the J call TRBJ1-6; D is ambiguous. Trimming took off 4 bases at V and 1 base at J, with 20 bases between the two ends. CDR3 length: 19 residues. Looked up from germline, CDR1 is KGHSH and CDR2 is LQKENI.

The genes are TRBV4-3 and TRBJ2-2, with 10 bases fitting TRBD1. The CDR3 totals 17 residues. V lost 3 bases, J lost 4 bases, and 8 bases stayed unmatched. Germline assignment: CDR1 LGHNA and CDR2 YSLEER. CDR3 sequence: CASSHGLGQGTTGELFF. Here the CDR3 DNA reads TGCGCCAGCAGCCATGGACTGGGACAGGGGACCACCGGGGAGCTGTTTTTT.

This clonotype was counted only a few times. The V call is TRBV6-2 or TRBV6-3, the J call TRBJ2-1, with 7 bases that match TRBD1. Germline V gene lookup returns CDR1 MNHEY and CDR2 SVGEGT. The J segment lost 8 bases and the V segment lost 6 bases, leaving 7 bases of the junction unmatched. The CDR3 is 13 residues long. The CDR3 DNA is TGTGCCAGCAGGCCTAATGACAGGGATGAGCAGTTCTTC. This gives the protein CASRPNDRDEQFF.

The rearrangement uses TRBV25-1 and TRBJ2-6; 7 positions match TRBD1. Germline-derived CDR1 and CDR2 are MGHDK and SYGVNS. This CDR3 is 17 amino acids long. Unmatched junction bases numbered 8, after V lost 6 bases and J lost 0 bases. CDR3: CASSERTGSSGANVLTF. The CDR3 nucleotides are TGTGCCAGCAGCGAACGGACAGGCTCCTCTGGGGCCAACGTCCTGACTTTC.

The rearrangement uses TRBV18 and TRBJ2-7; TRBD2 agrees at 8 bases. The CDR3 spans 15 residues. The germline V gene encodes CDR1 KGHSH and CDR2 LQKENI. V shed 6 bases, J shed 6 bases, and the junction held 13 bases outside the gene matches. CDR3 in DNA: TGTGCCAGCTCCAAGGCGGCTAGCGGGTTGTTCGAGCAGTACTTC. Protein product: CASSKAASGLFEQYF.

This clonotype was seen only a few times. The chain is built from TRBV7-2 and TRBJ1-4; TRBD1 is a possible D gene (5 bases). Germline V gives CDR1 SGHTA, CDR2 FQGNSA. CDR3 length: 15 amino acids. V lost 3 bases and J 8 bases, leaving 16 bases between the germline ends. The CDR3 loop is CASSLEGRLGEKLFF. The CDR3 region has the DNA TGTGCCAGCAGCTTGGAGGGGAGGCTGGGGGAAAAACTGTTTTTT.

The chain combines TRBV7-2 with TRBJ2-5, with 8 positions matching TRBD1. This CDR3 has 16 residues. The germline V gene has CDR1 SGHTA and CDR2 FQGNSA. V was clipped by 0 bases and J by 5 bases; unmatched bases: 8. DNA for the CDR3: TGTGCCAGCAGCTTAGCGCCTCCAGGGGGCAGGGAGACCCAGTACTTC. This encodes CASSLAPPGGRETQYF.